Listed here are 26 T cell receptor beta chains from one sample, sequenced in a study of technical replicates of blood from a handful of donors. Data came from immunoSEQ multiplex PCR; TCRdb stores just in-frame clones and leaves some out. The sample has just over 75,000 clones; 85% to 95% are singletons. The sequenced sample consisted of T cells isolated from PBMCs. Receptor source: a human donor in good health.

V usage is TRBV28 and J usage is TRBJ2-3; 11 bases fit TRBD2. V dropped 3 bases and J dropped 2; count of bases not matched to a gene: 4. Germline CDR1 reads MDHEN; CDR2 reads SYDVKM. CDR3 length equals 16 residues. DNA for the CDR3: TGTGCCAGCAGTTTTAGGACTAGCGGGTACACAGATACGCAGTATTTT. It translates to CASSFRTSGYTDTQYF. Full variable domain (outside the CDR3, taken from reference TRBV28 and TRBJ2-3): DVKVTQSSRYLVKRTGEKVFLECVQDMDHENMFWYRQDPGLGLRLIYFSYDVKMKEKGDIPEGYSVSREKKERFSLILESASTNQTSMYLCASSFRTSGYTDTQYFGPGTRLTVL.

The V call is TRBV28, the J call TRBJ2-3; D possibly corresponds to TRBD1 (6 bases). This CDR3 is 16 amino acids long. Trimming shortened V by 6 bases and J by 8 bases, and 24 bases separated the two germline ends. Germline CDR1 MDHEN, CDR2 SYDVKM. The CDR3 sequence is CASSRTADDDYFTQYF. Here the CDR3 DNA reads TGTGCCAGCAGCCGGACAGCTGACGATGATTATTTTACGCAGTATTTT.

V and J are TRBV7-9 and TRBJ1-1, with 7 nucleotides matching TRBD1. After removal of 5 bases from V and 3 bases from J, the junction contained 6 bases not matched to a gene. The CDR3 consists of 14 residues. Germline CDR1 reads SEHNR; CDR2 reads FQNEAQ (reference sequence). This chain's CDR3 is CASSRGQADTEAFF. CDR3 coding DNA: TGTGCCAGCAGCAGAGGACAGGCCGACACTGAAGCTTTCTTT.

The chain uses TRBV18 and TRBJ2-1; 7 positions agree with TRBD1. Trimming cost V 3 bases and J 4 bases; bases outside gene matches: 6. CDR1 KGHSH and CDR2 LQKENI come from the germline V gene. There are 15 residues in the CDR3. CDR3 residues: CASSPPGQPYNEQFF. In nucleotides, the CDR3 is TGTGCCAGCTCACCCCCGGGACAGCCTTACAATGAGCAGTTCTTC.

This clone was seen a single time. J is TRBJ2-5 and V is TRBV4-2, with 8 nucleotides matching TRBD2. The CDR3 extends over 15 amino acids. Trimming removed 2 bases from V and 3 bases from J; junction bases left unmatched: 5. Germline lookup yields CDR1 LGHNA and CDR2 YNFKEQ. The CDR3 sequence is CASSQKAGVEETQYF. The DNA of the CDR3 is TGTGCCAGCAGCCAAAAAGCGGGAGTCGAAGAGACCCAGTACTTC.

The J gene is TRBJ2-1, the V gene TRBV6-5; 9 positions agree with TRBD2. The germline CDR1 and CDR2 sequences are MNHEY and SVGAGI. The V and J ends lost 4 bases and 7 bases, in that order; junction bases with no gene match: 11. This CDR3 is 16 amino acids long. Written as DNA, the CDR3 is TGTGCCAGCAGTTCTATAGGCGGGAGGGCTAGGAATGAGCAGTTCTTC. It yields the protein CASSSIGGRARNEQFF.

This rearrangement joins TRBV30 to TRBJ2-2; D possibly corresponds to TRBD2 (5 bases). The CDR3 loop spans 16 amino acids. The V end lost 5 bases, the J end lost 7 bases, and 23 bases lay between the germline ends. Germline assignment: CDR1 GTSNPN and CDR2 SVGIG (reference sequence). CDR3 residues: CAWYPGKLTGIGELFF. The CDR3, as DNA: TGTGCCTGGTATCCCGGGAAGTTGACGGGCATCGGGGAGCTGTTTTTT.

This rearrangement joins TRBV4-3 to TRBJ2-1, with D possibly being TRBD2 (6 bases). Trimming removed 1 base at V and 4 bases at J, with 17 bases between. Germline CDR1 reads LGHNA; CDR2 reads YSLEER. The CDR3 contains 17 residues. The CDR3 DNA sequence: TGCGCCAGCAGCCAAGGGGGCGGGGCCGGAGGGTACAATGAGCAGTTCTTC. This encodes CASSQGGGAGGYNEQFF.

The V call is TRBV14, the J call TRBJ1-4; D ambiguous. The germline CDR1 and CDR2 sequences are SGHDN and FVKESK. This CDR3 region has 13 residues. The V gene lost 1 base and the J gene lost 13 bases, with 13 bases spanning the gap. CDR3 sequence: CASSQGASKVLFF. The CDR3 nucleotides are TGTGCCAGCAGCCAAGGGGCCTCGAAGGTACTGTTTTTT.

V and J are TRBV6-5 and TRBJ2-7, with 10 bases lining up with TRBD1. The V segment lost 5 bases and the J segment 7 bases; nucleotides outside the gene matches: 5. From germline, CDR1 is MNHEY and CDR2 SVGAGI. CDR3 length: 13 amino acids. Written as DNA, the CDR3 is TGTGCCAGCAGTCGACAGGGGGCTGGGGAGCAGTACTTC. Amino acids: CASSRQGAGEQYF.

V usage is TRBV14 and J usage is TRBJ2-7, with unresolved D. Germline V gene lookup returns CDR1 SGHDN and CDR2 FVKESK. The V end lost 5 bases, the J end lost 2 bases, and 4 bases lay between the germline ends. CDR3 size: 11 residues. CDR3 loop: CASSSTYEQYF. For the CDR3, the DNA is TGTGCCAGCAGCTCTACCTACGAGCAGTACTTC.

The chain links TRBV2 to TRBJ1-5; weak D call: TRBD1 (6 bases). This CDR3 contains 15 residues. Germline V CDR1 and CDR2: SNHLY, FYNNEI. Trimming took 7 bases from V and 1 from J, leaving 14 bases between them. In DNA, the CDR3 is TGTGCCAGCATTACAGGGAAGGCGAGCAATCAGCCCCAGCATTTT. Translation: CASITGKASNQPQHF. Complete variable domain (other parts from reference TRBV2 and TRBJ1-5): EPEVTQTPSHQVTQMGQEVILRCVPISNHLYFYWYRQILGQKVEFLVSFYNNEISEKSEIFDDQFSVERPDGSNFTLKIRSTKLEDSAMYFCASITGKASNQPQHFGDGTRLSIL.

This chain connects TRBV30 to TRBJ1-2, with 9 bases matching TRBD1. This CDR3 is built from 11 residues. The germline V gene encodes CDR1 GTSNPN and CDR2 SVGIG (reference sequence). V gave up 5 bases and J gave up 8 bases; unmatched junction bases: 3. The CDR3 DNA reads TGTGCCTGGGGACAGGGGAGCGGCTACACCTTC. It translates to CAWGQGSGYTF.

The chain recombines TRBV18 with TRBJ1-1, with 8 bases fitting TRBD1. The CDR3 has 15 residues. V dropped 6 bases and J dropped 2; count of bases not matched to a gene: 8. Germline values: CDR1 KGHSH, CDR2 LQKENI. CDR3 residues: CASSHDRGINTEAFF. CDR3 nucleotide sequence: TGTGCCAGCTCCCATGACAGGGGTATAAACACTGAAGCTTTCTTT.

This clone has just one count. The CDR3 loop is CSVGLANEQYF. In DNA, the CDR3 is TGCAGTGTCGGGCTAGCTAACGAGCAGTACTTC. The rearrangement links TRBV20-1 to TRBJ2-7; weak D call: TRBD2 (5 bases). Germline V gives CDR1 DFQATT, CDR2 SNEGSKA (reference sequence). The CDR3 is 11 amino acids. Trimming pared 7 bases from V and 5 bases from J, leaving 12 bases between.

The V and J genes are TRBV5-1 and TRBJ2-7, with D possibly being TRBD2 (5 bases). Germline CDR1 and CDR2: SGHRS and YFSETQ. V lost 3 bases, J lost 0 bases, and 7 bases lay in between. The CDR3 runs 13 residues. CDR3 protein: CASSSTSSYEQYF. The CDR3 region has the DNA TGCGCCAGCAGCTCCACTAGCTCCTACGAGCAGTACTTC.

V gene TRBV10-2 combines with J gene TRBJ2-7, with 7 bases aligning to TRBD2. CDR1 is WSHSY and CDR2 is SAAADI in the germline V gene. V shed 9 bases, J shed 3 bases, and the junction held 14 bases outside the gene matches. The CDR3 length is 15 residues. CDR3 DNA: TGCGCCAGTGCATACCCTAGCGGAAGTTACTACGAGCAGTACTTC. It encodes CASAYPSGSYYEQYF.

In its sample, this clone was seen once. The chain carries TRBV19 and TRBJ2-2; perhaps TRBD1 as D (6 bases). This CDR3 region has 18 residues. The V end was cut by 6 bases, the J end by 1 base, with 21 bases between. Germline CDR1 LNHDA, CDR2 SQIVND (reference sequence). CDR3 amino acids: CASRLTGRVRMNTGELFF. The CDR3 region has the DNA TGTGCCAGTAGATTGACAGGTCGGGTGAGAATGAACACCGGGGAGCTGTTTTTT.

This clone is a singleton in its sample. The chain has TRBV15 and TRBJ2-7, with unresolved D. Between the trimmed V and J ends, which lost 0 bases and 2 bases, there was a span of 8 bases. Germline V lookup: CDR1 LNHNV, CDR2 YYDKDF (reference sequence). The CDR3 loop spans 14 amino acids. The CDR3 loop is CATSREQKAYEQYF. In nucleotides, the CDR3 is TGTGCCACCAGCAGAGAACAGAAAGCCTACGAGCAGTACTTC.

V and J are TRBV4-3 and TRBJ2-2; 11 positions match TRBD2. CDR1 is LGHNA and CDR2 is YSLEER in the germline V gene. V was clipped by 1 base and J by 6 bases; unmatched bases: 1. The CDR3 length is 15 residues. CDR3 in DNA: TGCGCCAGCAGCCAAGTGGGACTAGCGGCCGGGGAGCTGTTTTTT. Translated, it gives CASSQVGLAAGELFF.

This chain links TRBV10-3 with TRBJ2-1; D call uncertain. The V end lost 3 bases, the J end lost 2 bases, and 8 bases lay between the germline ends. CDR1 and CDR2 (germline): ENHRY, SYGVKD. CDR3 length equals 14 residues. CDR3 sequence (DNA): TGTGCCATCAGTGACGGAGTGACCTACAATGAGCAGTTCTTC. Protein product: CAISDGVTYNEQFF.

V usage is TRBV4-1 and J usage is TRBJ2-1; D is undetermined. Deletions cut 1 base from V and 9 bases from J, with 10 bases between. The CDR3 is made up of 13 amino acids. Germline CDR1 MGHRA, CDR2 YSYEKL. In nucleotides, the CDR3 is TGCGCCAGCAGCCAAGGTTCGATCGGTGAGCAGTTCTTC. This gives the protein CASSQGSIGEQFF.

The chain uses TRBV6-5 and TRBJ1-4; 11 bases are shared with TRBD1. The CDR3 contains 15 residues. Germline V lookup: CDR1 MNHEY, CDR2 SVGAGI. V was pared by 10 bases and J by 11 bases, with 15 bases of the junction left unmatched. The CDR3 here is CATSDPGQGVYKLFF. The CDR3 DNA follows: TGTGCCACGTCGGACCCGGGACAGGGGGTCTATAAACTGTTTTTT.

This chain connects TRBV7-6 to TRBJ2-7; 9 positions agree with TRBD1. CDR3 length: 15 residues. The V gene's germline CDR1 is SGHVS and CDR2 FNYEAQ. V was pared by 5 bases and J by 4 bases, with 9 bases of the junction left unmatched. CDR3 amino acids: CASSHGTGKSYEQYF. The CDR3 DNA follows: TGTGCCAGCAGCCACGGGACAGGGAAAAGTTACGAGCAGTACTTC.

CDR3: CASSGGYTSLGSYNEQFF. In DNA form, the CDR3 reads TGTGCCAGTAGTGGTGGGTATACTAGCTTAGGCTCCTACAATGAGCAGTTCTTC. The chain uses TRBV19 and TRBJ2-1, with a possible D match to TRBD2 (6 bases). This CDR3 is built from 18 residues. V lost 5 bases and J 0 bases, leaving 20 bases between the germline ends. Germline CDR1 and CDR2: LNHDA and SQIVND (reference sequence).

The chain recombines TRBV6-7 with TRBJ2-2; tentatively, D is TRBD1 (5 bases). TRBV6-7 is designated an ORF whose function remains uncertain. This CDR3 spans 16 amino acids. V lost 6 bases to trimming and J lost 7 bases, with 21 bases between them. CDR3 in amino acids: CASRLPPGQLHGELFF. The CDR3 DNA reads as TGTGCCAGCAGATTACCTCCAGGACAATTGCACGGGGAGCTGTTTTTT.